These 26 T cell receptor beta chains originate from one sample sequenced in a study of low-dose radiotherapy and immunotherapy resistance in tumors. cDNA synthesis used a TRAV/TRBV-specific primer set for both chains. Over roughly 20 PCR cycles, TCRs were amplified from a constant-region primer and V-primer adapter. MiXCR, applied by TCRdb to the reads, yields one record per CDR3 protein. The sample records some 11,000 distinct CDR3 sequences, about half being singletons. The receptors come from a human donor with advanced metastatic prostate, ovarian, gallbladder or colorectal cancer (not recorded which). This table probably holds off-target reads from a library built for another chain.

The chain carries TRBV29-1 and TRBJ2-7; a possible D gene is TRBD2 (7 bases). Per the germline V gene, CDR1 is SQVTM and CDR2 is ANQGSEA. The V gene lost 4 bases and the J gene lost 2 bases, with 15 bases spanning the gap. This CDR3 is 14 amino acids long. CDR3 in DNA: TGCAGCGTTGGGGGGGGCTTCATGGCCTACGAGCAGTACTTC. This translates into CSVGGGFMAYEQYF.

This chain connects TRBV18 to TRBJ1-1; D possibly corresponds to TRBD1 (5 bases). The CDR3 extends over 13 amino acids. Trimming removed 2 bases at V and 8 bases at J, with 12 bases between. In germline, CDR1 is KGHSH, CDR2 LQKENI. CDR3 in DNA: TGTGCCAGCTCACCAGGGGCCCAAGCGGAAGCTTTCTTT. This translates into CASSPGAQAEAFF.

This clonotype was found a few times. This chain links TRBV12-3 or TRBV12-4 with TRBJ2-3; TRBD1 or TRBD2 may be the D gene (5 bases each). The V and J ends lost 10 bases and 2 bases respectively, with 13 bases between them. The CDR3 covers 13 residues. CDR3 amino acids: CATQRGVTDTQYF. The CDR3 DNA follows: TGTGCCACCCAGAGGGGAGTCACAGATACGCAGTATTTT.

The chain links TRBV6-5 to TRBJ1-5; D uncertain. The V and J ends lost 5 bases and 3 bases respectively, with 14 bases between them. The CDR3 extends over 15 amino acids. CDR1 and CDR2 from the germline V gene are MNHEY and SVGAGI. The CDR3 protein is CASSEALGFNQPQHF. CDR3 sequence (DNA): TGTGCCAGCAGTGAAGCGCTGGGGTTCAATCAGCCCCAGCATTTT.

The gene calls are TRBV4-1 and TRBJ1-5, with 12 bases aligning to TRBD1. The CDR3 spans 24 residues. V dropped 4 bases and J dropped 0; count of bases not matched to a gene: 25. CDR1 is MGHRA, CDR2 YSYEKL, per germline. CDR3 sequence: CASSRSPPRGGQGALIYSNQPQHF. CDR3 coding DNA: TGCGCCAGCAGCCGTTCACCGCCCCGCGGGGGACAGGGGGCGCTTATATATAGCAATCAGCCCCAGCATTTT.

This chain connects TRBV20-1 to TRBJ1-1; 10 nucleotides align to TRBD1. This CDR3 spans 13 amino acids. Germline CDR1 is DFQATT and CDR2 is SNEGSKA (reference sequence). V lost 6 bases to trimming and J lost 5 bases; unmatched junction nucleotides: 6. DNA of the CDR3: TGCAGTGCAAGGACAGGGGGAGGGACTGAAGCTTTCTTT. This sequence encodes CSARTGGGTEAFF.

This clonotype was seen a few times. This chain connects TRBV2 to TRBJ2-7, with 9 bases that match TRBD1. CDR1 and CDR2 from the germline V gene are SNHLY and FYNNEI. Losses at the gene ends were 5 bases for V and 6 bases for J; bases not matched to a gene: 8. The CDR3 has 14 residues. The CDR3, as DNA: TGTGCCAGCAGTTGGGACAGGGCGATAGGCGAGCAGTACTTC. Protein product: CASSWDRAIGEQYF.

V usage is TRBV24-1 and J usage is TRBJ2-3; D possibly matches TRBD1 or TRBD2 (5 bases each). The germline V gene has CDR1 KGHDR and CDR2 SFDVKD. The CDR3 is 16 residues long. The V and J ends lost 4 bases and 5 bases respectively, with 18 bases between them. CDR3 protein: CATSDPGGRTKDTQYF. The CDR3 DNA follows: TGTGCCACCAGTGACCCTGGGGGACGGACGAAAGATACGCAGTATTTT.

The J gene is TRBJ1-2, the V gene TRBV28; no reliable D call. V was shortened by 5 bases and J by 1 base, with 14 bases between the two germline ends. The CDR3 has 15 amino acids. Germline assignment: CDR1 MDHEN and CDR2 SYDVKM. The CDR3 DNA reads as TGTGCCAGCAGTCCCCCGGACCGAAATAACTATGGCTACACCTTC. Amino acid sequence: CASSPPDRNNYGYTF.

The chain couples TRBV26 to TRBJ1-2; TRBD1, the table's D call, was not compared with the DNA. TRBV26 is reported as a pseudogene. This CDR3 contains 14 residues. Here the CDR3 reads CASRETGANYGYTF. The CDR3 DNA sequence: TGTGCCAGCAGAGAGACAGGAGCTAACTATGGCTACACCTTC.

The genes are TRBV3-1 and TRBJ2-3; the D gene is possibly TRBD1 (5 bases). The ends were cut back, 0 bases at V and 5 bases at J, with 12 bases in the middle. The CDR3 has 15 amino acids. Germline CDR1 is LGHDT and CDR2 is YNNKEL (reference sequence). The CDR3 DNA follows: TGTGCCAGCAGCCAAGATAACAGGTGGAGAGATACGCAGTATTTT. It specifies CASSQDNRWRDTQYF.

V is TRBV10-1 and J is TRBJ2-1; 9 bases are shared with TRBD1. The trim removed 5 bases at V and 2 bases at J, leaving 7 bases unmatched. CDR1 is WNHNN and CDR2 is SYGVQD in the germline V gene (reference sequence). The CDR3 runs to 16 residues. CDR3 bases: TGCGCCAGCAGTACGGGACAGGGATGGACCTACAATGAGCAGTTCTTC. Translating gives CASSTGQGWTYNEQFF.

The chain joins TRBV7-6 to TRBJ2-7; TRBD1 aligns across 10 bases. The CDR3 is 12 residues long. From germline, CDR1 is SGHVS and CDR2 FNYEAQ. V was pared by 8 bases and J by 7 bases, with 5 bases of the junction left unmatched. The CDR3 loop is CASSGQGPEQYF. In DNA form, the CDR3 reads TGTGCCAGCTCGGGACAGGGGCCTGAGCAGTACTTC.

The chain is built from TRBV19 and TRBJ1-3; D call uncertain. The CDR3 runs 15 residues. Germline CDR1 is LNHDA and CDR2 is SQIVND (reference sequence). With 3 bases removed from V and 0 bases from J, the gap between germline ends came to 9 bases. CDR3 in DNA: TGTGCCAGTAGTATCTTCACCGGCTCTGGAAACACCATATATTTT. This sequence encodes CASSIFTGSGNTIYF.

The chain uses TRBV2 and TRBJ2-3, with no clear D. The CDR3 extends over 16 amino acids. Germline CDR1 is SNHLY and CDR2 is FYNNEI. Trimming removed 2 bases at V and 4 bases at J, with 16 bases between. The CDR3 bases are TGTGCCAGCAGTGAACTCCAGATGGGTGGTTCAGATACGCAGTATTTT. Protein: CASSELQMGGSDTQYF. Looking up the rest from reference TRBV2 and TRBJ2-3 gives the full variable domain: EPEVTQTPSHQVTQMGQEVILRCVPISNHLYFYWYRQILGQKVEFLVSFYNNEISEKSEIFDDQFSVERPDGSNFTLKIRSTKLEDSAMYFCASSELQMGGSDTQYFGPGTRLTVL.

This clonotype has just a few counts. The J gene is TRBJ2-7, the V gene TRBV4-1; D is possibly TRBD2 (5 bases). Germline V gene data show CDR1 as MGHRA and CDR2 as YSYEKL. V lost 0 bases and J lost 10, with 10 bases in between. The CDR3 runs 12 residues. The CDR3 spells CASSQDGRAQYF. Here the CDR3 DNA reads TGCGCCAGCAGCCAAGATGGGCGGGCACAGTACTTC.

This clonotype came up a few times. Written as DNA, the CDR3 is TGTGCCAGCAGCGGGGACAGGTTGAACACTGAAGCTTTCTTT. Its translation: CASSGDRLNTEAFF. The rearrangement links TRBV9 to TRBJ1-1, with TRBD1 matching over 8 bases. The length of the CDR3 is 14 residues. Germline-derived CDR1 and CDR2 are SGDLS and YYNGEE. V dropped 3 bases and J dropped 0; count of bases not matched to a gene: 1.

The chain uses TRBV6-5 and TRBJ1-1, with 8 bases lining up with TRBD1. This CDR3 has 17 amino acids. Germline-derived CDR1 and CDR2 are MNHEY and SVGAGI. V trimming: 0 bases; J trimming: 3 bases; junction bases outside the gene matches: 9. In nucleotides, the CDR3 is TGTGCCAGCAGTTACTCGGCAGGGGGCTTTGTCGACACTGAAGCTTTCTTT. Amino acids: CASSYSAGGFVDTEAFF.

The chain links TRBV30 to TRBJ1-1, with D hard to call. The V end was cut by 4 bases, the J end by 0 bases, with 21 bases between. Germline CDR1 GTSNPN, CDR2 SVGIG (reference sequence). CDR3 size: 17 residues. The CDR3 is CAWIPRAYIFMNTEAFF. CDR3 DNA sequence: TGTGCCTGGATACCCCGGGCCTATATATTCATGAACACTGAAGCTTTCTTT.

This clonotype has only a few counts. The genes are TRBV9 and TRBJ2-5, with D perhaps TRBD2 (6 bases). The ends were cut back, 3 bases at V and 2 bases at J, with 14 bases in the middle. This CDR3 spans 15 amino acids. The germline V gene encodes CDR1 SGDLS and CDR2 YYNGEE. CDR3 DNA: TGTGCCAGCAGCGCATTGGGGACTCCGCAAGAGACCCAGTACTTC. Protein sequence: CASSALGTPQETQYF. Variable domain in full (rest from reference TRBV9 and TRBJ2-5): DSGVTQTPKHLITATGQRVTLRCSPRSGDLSVYWYQQSLDQGLQFLIQYYNGEERAKGNILERFSAQQFPDLHSELNLSSLELGDSALYFCASSALGTPQETQYFGPGTRLLVL.

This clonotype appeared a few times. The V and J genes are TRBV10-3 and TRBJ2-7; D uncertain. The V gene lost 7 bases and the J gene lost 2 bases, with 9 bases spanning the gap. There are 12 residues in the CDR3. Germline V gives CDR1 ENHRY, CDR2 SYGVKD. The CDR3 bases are TGTGCCATCATGGGCAACCCCTACGAGCAGTACTTC. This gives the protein CAIMGNPYEQYF.

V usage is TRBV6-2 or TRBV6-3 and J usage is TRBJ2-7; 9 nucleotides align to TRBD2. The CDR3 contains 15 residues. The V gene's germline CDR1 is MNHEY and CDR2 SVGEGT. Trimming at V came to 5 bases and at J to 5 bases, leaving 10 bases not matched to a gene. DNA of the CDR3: TGTGCCAGCAGTGAGGGAGGGGGCGGGGGGGACGAGCAGTACTTC. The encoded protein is CASSEGGGGGDEQYF.

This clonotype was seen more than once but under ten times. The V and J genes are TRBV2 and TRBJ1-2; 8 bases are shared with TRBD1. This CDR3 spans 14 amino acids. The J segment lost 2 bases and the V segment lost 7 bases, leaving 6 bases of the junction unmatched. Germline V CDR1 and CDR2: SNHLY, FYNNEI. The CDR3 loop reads CASTGQGGNYGYTF. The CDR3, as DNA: TGTGCCAGCACCGGACAGGGAGGGAACTATGGCTACACCTTC. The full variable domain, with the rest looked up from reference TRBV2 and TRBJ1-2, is EPEVTQTPSHQVTQMGQEVILRCVPISNHLYFYWYRQILGQKVEFLVSFYNNEISEKSEIFDDQFSVERPDGSNFTLKIRSTKLEDSAMYFCASTGQGGNYGYTFGSGTRLTVV.

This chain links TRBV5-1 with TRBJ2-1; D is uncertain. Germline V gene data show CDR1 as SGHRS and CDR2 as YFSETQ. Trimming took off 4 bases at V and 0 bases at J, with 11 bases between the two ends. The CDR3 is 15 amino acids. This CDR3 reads CASSGGLSSYNEQFF. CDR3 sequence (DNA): TGCGCCAGCAGCGGTGGTTTAAGCTCCTACAATGAGCAGTTCTTC.

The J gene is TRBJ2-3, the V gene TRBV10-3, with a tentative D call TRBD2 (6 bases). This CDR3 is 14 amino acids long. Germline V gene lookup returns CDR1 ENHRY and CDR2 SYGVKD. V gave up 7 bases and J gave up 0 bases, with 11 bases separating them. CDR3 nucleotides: TGTGCCATCACTCCGGGGAGGAGCACAGATACGCAGTATTTT. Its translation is CAITPGRSTDTQYF.

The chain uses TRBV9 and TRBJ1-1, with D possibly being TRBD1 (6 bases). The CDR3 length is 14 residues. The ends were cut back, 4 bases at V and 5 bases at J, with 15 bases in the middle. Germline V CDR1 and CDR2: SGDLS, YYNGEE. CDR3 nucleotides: TGTGCCAGCAGCTCTCATGGGGGCTCGACTGAAGCTTTCTTT. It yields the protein CASSSHGGSTEAFF.